These 18 T cell receptor beta chains share one sample of origin, sequenced in a study of graft-versus-host responses after intestinal transplantation. These receptors have no identified antigens. Using immunoSEQ multiplex PCR, the repertoire was profiled, and TCRdb retains in-frame clones only, with some absent. The table lists around 90,000 clones, around 93% of them singletons. Sample: unstimulated CD8+ T cells sorted from spleen or lymph node cells, taken before transplant. The receptor source for this set is a human donor who was the organ donor for an intestinal transplant.

Remarks on this clone: Compared with germline, one end of the junction differs, possibly owing to a read error. The sample has other DNA sequences that encode this CDR3 too. V gene TRBV4-1 combines with J gene TRBJ1-1; no clear D. Looked up from germline, CDR1 is MGHRA and CDR2 is YSYEKL. The CDR3 has 13 amino acids. Here the CDR3 reads CATARDMNTEAFF. The CDR3 nucleotides read TGCGCCACCGCTCGCGACATGAACACTGAAGCCTTCTTT.

The chain recombines TRBV9 with TRBJ2-1, with D maybe TRBD2 (6 bases). V lost 0 bases, J lost 1 base, and 11 bases lay in between. Germline CDR1 reads SGDLS; CDR2 reads YYNGEE. CDR3 length: 16 amino acids. In DNA, the CDR3 is TGTGCCAGCAGCGTAGCTTTTGGGGGGTCCTACAATGAGCAGTTCTTC. Encoded protein: CASSVAFGGSYNEQFF.

V gene TRBV6-4 combines with J gene TRBJ2-1; TRBD2 aligns across 8 bases. V trimming: 0 bases; J trimming: 5 bases; junction bases outside the gene matches: 6. Germline V gene lookup returns CDR1 MRHNA and CDR2 SNTAGT. CDR3 size: 16 residues. CDR3 bases: TGTGCCAGCAGTGACTCGGGTATTAGCGGGAACAATGAGCAGTTCTTC. This sequence encodes CASSDSGISGNNEQFF.

The chain is built from TRBV27 and TRBJ2-7; a weak D match, TRBD1 (6 bases). Germline CDR1 reads MNHEY; CDR2 reads SMNVEV (reference sequence). The length of the CDR3 is 13 residues. V was shortened by 6 bases and J by 7 bases, with 16 bases between the two germline ends. The CDR3 DNA reads as TGTGCCAGCAGGCCCATTACAGGGATGGAGCAGTACTTC. This encodes CASRPITGMEQYF.

The chain links TRBV9 to TRBJ1-1, with D possibly matching TRBD1 (5 bases). V lost 2 bases and J lost 1, with 6 bases in between. Germline CDR1 is SGDLS and CDR2 is YYNGEE. This CDR3 region has 13 residues. The CDR3 loop reads CASSVDTNTEAFF. The CDR3 DNA sequence: TGTGCCAGCAGCGTGGACACGAACACTGAAGCTTTCTTT.

V usage is TRBV7-6 and J usage is TRBJ2-7, with a weak D call TRBD2 (5 bases). In germline, CDR1 is SGHVS, CDR2 FNYEAQ. There are 12 residues in the CDR3. V lost 6 bases and J 5 bases, leaving 11 bases between the germline ends. The CDR3 bases are TGTGCCAGCAGTTTTCTCGGGGACGAGCAGTACTTC. Amino acid sequence: CASSFLGDEQYF.

The rearrangement joins TRBV28 to TRBJ1-1; D is undetermined. The CDR3 covers 16 residues. Trimming took 1 base from V and 1 from J, leaving 13 bases between them. Germline CDR1 is MDHEN and CDR2 is SYDVKM. CDR3 bases: TGTGCCAGCAGTTTATCTCCGAACCCAGGGAACACTGAAGCTTTCTTT. Residues: CASSLSPNPGNTEAFF.

The chain is built from TRBV15 and TRBJ2-1; 10 positions match TRBD2. J lost 0 bases, V lost 4 bases, and 3 bases had no gene match. Germline assignment: CDR1 LNHNV and CDR2 YYDKDF (reference sequence). CDR3 length: 16 amino acids. CDR3 nucleotide sequence: TGTGCCACCAGCAAACAGCGGGAGGGCTCCTACAATGAGCAGTTCTTC. Protein: CATSKQREGSYNEQFF.

The chain carries TRBV30 and TRBJ2-7; a weak D match, TRBD2 (5 bases). The length of the CDR3 is 16 residues. Trimming left V 3 bases short and J 0 bases short, with 18 bases between. The germline V gene encodes CDR1 GTSNPN and CDR2 SVGIG (reference sequence). Written as DNA, the CDR3 is TGTGCCTGGAGCCCCAGCACAGACTATCTCTCCTACGAGCAGTACTTC. Protein: CAWSPSTDYLSYEQYF.

V is TRBV5-1 and J is TRBJ2-7, with unresolved D. Trimming removed 1 base from V and 0 bases from J, with 11 bases in between. The CDR3 contains 15 residues. Germline V gene sequence: CDR1 SGHRS, CDR2 YFSETQ. This chain's CDR3 is CASSLLSASSYEQYF. The DNA of the CDR3 is TGCGCCAGCAGCTTGCTCAGCGCGAGCTCCTACGAGCAGTACTTC.

This chain uses TRBV7-9 with TRBJ1-4; no definite D call. In germline, CDR1 is SEHNR, CDR2 FQNEAQ (reference sequence). This CDR3 contains 16 residues. V gave up 3 bases and J gave up 0 bases, with 11 bases separating them. The chain's CDR3 is CASSFLRRPTNEKLFF. The CDR3 DNA sequence: TGTGCCAGCAGCTTCCTGAGGCGACCAACTAATGAAAAACTGTTTTTT.

The chain links TRBV5-4 to TRBJ2-2; tentatively, D is TRBD2 (6 bases). This CDR3 has 14 amino acids. Germline V gene lookup returns CDR1 SGHNT and CDR2 YYREEE (reference sequence). Trimming removed 0 bases at V and 6 bases at J, with 9 bases between. The CDR3 loop reads CASSLGLGPGELFF. DNA of the CDR3: TGTGCCAGCAGCTTGGGACTAGGTCCCGGGGAGCTGTTTTTT.

This chain uses TRBV28 with TRBJ2-2; 9 positions agree with TRBD1. Per the germline V gene, CDR1 is MDHEN and CDR2 is SYDVKM. The CDR3 covers 21 residues. With V trimmed by 3 bases and J by 3 bases, 20 bases remained unmatched. CDR3 bases: TGTGCCAGCAGTTTCTGGCTCCCGCATGGGACAGGGCGTACGGACACCGGGGAGCTGTTTTTT. Its protein product is CASSFWLPHGTGRTDTGELFF.

The chain couples TRBV18 to TRBJ2-3; TRBD2 matches 14 bases. This CDR3 comprises 20 residues. The J segment lost 0 bases and the V segment lost 5 bases, leaving 13 bases of the junction unmatched. Germline CDR1 is KGHSH and CDR2 is LQKENI. CDR3 protein: CASSDGLAGGLRYSTDTQYF. DNA for the CDR3: TGTGCCAGCTCAGACGGACTAGCGGGGGGCCTAAGGTATAGCACAGATACGCAGTATTTT. Drawing the rest from reference TRBV18 and TRBJ2-3, the complete variable domain is NAGVMQNPRHLVRRRGQEARLRCSPMKGHSHVYWYRQLPEEGLKFMVYLQKENIIDESGMPKERFSAEFPKEGPSILRIQQVVRGDSAAYFCASSDGLAGGLRYSTDTQYFGPGTRLTVL.

The chain is built from TRBV25-1 and TRBJ1-5; D ambiguous. V shed 8 bases and J shed 6 bases, with 2 bases lying between them. The CDR3 consists of 9 residues. Germline CDR1 MGHDK, CDR2 SYGVNS. In nucleotides, the CDR3 is TGTGCCAGCCTTCAGCCCCAGCATTTT. It yields the protein CASLQPQHF.

The V gene is TRBV13, the J gene TRBJ2-1; 8 bases line up with TRBD1. Germline assignment: CDR1 PRHDT and CDR2 FYEKMQ (reference sequence). Unmatched junction bases numbered 13, after V lost 5 bases and J lost 1 base. CDR3 size: 18 residues. In DNA, the CDR3 is TGTGCCAGCAGCAATCCTAGGACAGGGAATAATTCCTACAATGAGCAGTTCTTC. Amino acid sequence: CASSNPRTGNNSYNEQFF.

The chain combines TRBV13 with TRBJ2-7, with D perhaps TRBD1 (5 bases). With 5 bases removed from V and 6 bases from J, the gap between germline ends came to 17 bases. The CDR3 runs 14 residues. Per the germline V gene, CDR1 is PRHDT and CDR2 is FYEKMQ (reference sequence). The CDR3 DNA sequence: TGTGCCAGCAGCAGTCGAGGCAGGGTGGCCGAGCAGTACTTC. Its translation is CASSSRGRVAEQYF.

The CDR3 region has the DNA TGTGCCAGCAGCCTAAGACTAGCGCCCGATTACAATGAGCAGTTCTTC. Translated: CASSLRLAPDYNEQFF. The chain employs TRBV11-2 and TRBJ2-1; 8 bases are shared with TRBD2. V shed 5 bases and J 4 bases; nucleotides not matched to a gene: 10. Germline assignment: CDR1 SGHAT and CDR2 FQNNGV. The CDR3 consists of 16 residues.